This TCR beta chain is from a study of tumor-infiltrating lymphocytes in primary liver carcinoma (dated by TCRdb to 2015 to 2018). About the study as a whole: Between late 2015 and 2016, roughly five patients in China with histopathologically diagnosed primary liver carcinoma had surgical resection. Hepatocellular carcinoma (four) or combined HCC and intrahepatic cholangiocarcinoma (one) was present in the five patients, who were three men and two women aged 30 to 69 years. Tumors of the five patients were stage T1-T3 N0M0 with maximum diameters of about 4.2 to 10 cm. Samples yielded roughly 3.5 to 8 million productive TCRbeta reads; read depth did not differ significantly between tissue types. TCRbeta repertoire sequencing, expression microarrays and whole-exome sequencing were combined in the study across five regions of each liver tumor, with adjacent normal tissue and blood also included. TCRbeta repertoire sequencing covered roughly 35 specimens from 5 patients: around 25 tumor regions, 5 adjacent noncancerous liver tissues and 5 peripheral blood samples. Reproducibility between technical replicate repertoires was high, with correlation coefficients above 0.95 and mean shared-clone rates around 0.88.

As to this clonotype: Its antigen is still unknown. No base quality values were provided; no much bigger clone lies one nucleotide off.

The investigation overall reported the following: The top 250 clones accounted for a significantly greater share of the repertoire in tumors than in blood (p = 0.039). Because only the TCR beta chain was sequenced and unpaired alpha chains were not captured, true repertoire diversity is likely underestimated. Since the samples were bulk and unsorted, there was no way to compare CD4+ and CD8+ T cell repertoires. The study included only four or five patients, and the authors note findings should be validated in a larger study. Repertoire overlap was higher between tumor regions (mean around 36%) than tumor-adjacent (roughly 17%) or tumor-blood (approximately 15%) pairs, consistent with antigen-driven expansion.

Taken from the germline V gene (reference sequence), the CDR1 and CDR2 loops are SGHAT and FQDESV. The CDR3 spans 13 residues, from the cysteine through the phenylalanine. Kept here is only the CDR3 DNA, which spans 39 bases and is read in frame from base 1. At the junction V is shortened by 9 bases and J by 2 bases, with 12 bases in between. A constant-region primer and ProtoScript II reverse transcriptase were used to reverse-transcribe TCRbeta-specific cDNA from around 540 ng total RNA. Construction of the TCRbeta libraries relied on three nested rounds of multiplex PCR, following a slightly modified ARM-PCR procedure. Each of the first two PCR rounds ran for approximately 9 cycles and used multiplex TRBV1-TRBV30 forward primers together with a Cbeta reverse primer. Sample barcodes and Illumina adapters were added in a final 25-cycle PCR with Deep VentR polymerase. Before sequencing, amplicons of 200-500 bp were purified from gel using a QIAquick gel extraction kit. The TCRbeta amplicons were sequenced with 250-bp paired-end reads on an Illumina HiSeq 2500. Under the source paper's analysis protocol: Trimmomatic v0.33 was used to quality-trim the reads, and FLASH v1.2.11 was used to merge paired reads so that full CDR3 sequences could be recovered. V, D and J germline segments were assigned to the rearranged TCRbeta sequences using MiGEC v1.2.1b. Clonotype statistics and Shannon-Wiener diversity indices were calculated with VDJtools v1.0.0. To reduce sampling bias, subsequent analyses other than the diversity analysis used only the 250 most abundant clonotypes in each sample. TCRdb reran the public reads through fastp at Q25 and MiXCR, keeping productive beta chains. CDR3 protein sequences are deduplicated, and each keeps its most common genes and DNA. What appears here as the V and J calls and clone size reflects TCRdb's work, not the paper's. Within this sample are about 330,000 distinct CDR3 sequences, with 65% of them counted one time only. The top ten clonotypes cover about 6% of the sample.

RNA from unsorted whole blood was extracted with TRIzol reagent, and germline DNA was obtained with the DNeasy Blood & Tissue kit. At the time of sampling, the patients had chronic HBV infection and had not received any treatment. Before surgery, about 3.9 milliliters of peripheral blood were drawn into K2EDTA tubes. The specimen sequenced was peripheral blood. The chain couples TRBV11-1 to TRBJ2-3, with no confident D gene call. The clonotype originates from a man aged 35-49 years with primary liver carcinoma and hepatitis B virus infection. The sequence in DNA is TGTGCCAGTAGCAGGAACCTCACAGATACGCAGTATTTT. The encoded protein is CASSRNLTDTQYF.